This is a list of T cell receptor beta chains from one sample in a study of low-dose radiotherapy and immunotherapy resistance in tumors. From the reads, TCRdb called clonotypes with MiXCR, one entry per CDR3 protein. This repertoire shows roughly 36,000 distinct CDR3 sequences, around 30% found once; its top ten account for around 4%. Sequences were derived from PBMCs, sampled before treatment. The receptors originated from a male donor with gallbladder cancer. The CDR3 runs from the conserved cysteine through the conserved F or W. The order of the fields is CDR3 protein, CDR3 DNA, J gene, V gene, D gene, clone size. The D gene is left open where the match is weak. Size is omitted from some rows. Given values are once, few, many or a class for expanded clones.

CDR3aa: CSVPVGDGYTEAFF; CDR3nt: TGCAGCGTCCCGGTCGGGGACGGCTACACTGAAGCTTTCTTT; j_gene: TRBJ1-1; v_gene: TRBV29-1; d_gene: -; abundance: few
CDR3aa: CASSFTGTPGELFF; CDR3nt: TGTGCCAGCAGCTTCACAGGGACCCCCGGGGAGCTGTTTTTT; j_gene: TRBJ2-2; v_gene: TRBV11-1; d_gene: -; abundance: many
CDR3aa: CASGSSGLEQYF; CDR3nt: TGTGCCAGTGGGTCTAGCGGGCTCGAGCAGTACTTC; j_gene: TRBJ2-7; v_gene: TRBV19; d_gene: TRBD2; abundance: many
CDR3aa: CASSLTVPEKLFF; CDR3nt: TGCGCCAGCAGCCTGACAGTACCTGAAAAACTGTTTTTT; j_gene: TRBJ1-4; v_gene: TRBV4-1; d_gene: -; abundance: -
CDR3aa: CASSQIGASGNTIYF; CDR3nt: TGCGCCAGCAGCCAAATAGGCGCCTCTGGAAACACCATATATTTT; j_gene: TRBJ1-3; v_gene: TRBV4-1; d_gene: -; abundance: -
CDR3aa: CAWSLCQGFNQPQHF; CDR3nt: TGTGCCTGGAGCCTCTGCCAGGGGTTCAATCAGCCCCAGCATTTT; j_gene: TRBJ1-5; v_gene: TRBV30; d_gene: -; abundance: -
CDR3aa: CASSPLAGKHEQYF; CDR3nt: TGTGCCAGCAGCCCGCTAGCGGGGAAGCACGAGCAGTACTTC; j_gene: TRBJ2-7; v_gene: TRBV7-9; d_gene: TRBD2; abundance: many
CDR3aa: CASSQPEGAGSLEQFF; CDR3nt: TGTGCCAGCAGTCAACCCGAGGGAGCGGGGTCCCTCGAGCAGTTCTTC; j_gene: TRBJ2-1; v_gene: TRBV6-8; d_gene: TRBD2; abundance: -
CDR3aa: CASSPLAGGLYEQYF; CDR3nt: TGTGCCAGCAGTCCCCTAGCGGGAGGGCTCTACGAGCAGTACTTC; j_gene: TRBJ2-7; v_gene: TRBV6-2/TRBV6-3; d_gene: TRBD2; abundance: many
CDR3aa: CASGLGLRISYEQYF; CDR3nt: TGTGCCAGCGGATTGGGACTCCGAATCTCCTACGAGCAGTACTTC; j_gene: TRBJ2-7; v_gene: TRBV7-2; d_gene: -; abundance: many
CDR3aa: CASSYLRGRELYEQYF; CDR3nt: TGTGCCAGCAGTTACCTCCGGGGCAGGGAACTCTACGAGCAGTACTTC; j_gene: TRBJ2-7; v_gene: TRBV27; d_gene: -; abundance: many
CDR3aa: CSATPRDANYGYTF; CDR3nt: TGCAGCGCCACTCCCCGGGACGCTAACTATGGCTACACCTTC; j_gene: TRBJ1-2; v_gene: TRBV29-1; d_gene: -; abundance: -
CDR3aa: CSAGGASYEQYF; CDR3nt: TGCAGTGCCGGGGGAGCTTCCTACGAGCAGTACTTC; j_gene: TRBJ2-7; v_gene: TRBV20-1; d_gene: -; abundance: many
CDR3aa: CASRGTSGGLRQFF; CDR3nt: TGTGCCAGCAGGGGGACTAGCGGGGGGCTTCGGCAGTTCTTC; j_gene: TRBJ2-1; v_gene: TRBV12-3/TRBV12-4; d_gene: TRBD2; abundance: -
CDR3aa: CASSQDRRQPQHF; CDR3nt: TGTGCCAGCAGCCAAGATCGGCGGCAGCCCCAGCATTTT; j_gene: TRBJ1-5; v_gene: TRBV3-1; d_gene: -; abundance: many
CDR3aa: CASSKLGEYSNQPQHF; CDR3nt: TGTGCCAGCAGTAAACTCGGGGAGTATAGCAATCAGCCCCAGCATTTT; j_gene: TRBJ1-5; v_gene: TRBV6-6; d_gene: -; abundance: -
CDR3aa: CASSYPQTGGGETQYF; CDR3nt: TGTGCCAGCAGTTACCCCCAGACAGGGGGTGGGGAGACCCAGTACTTC; j_gene: TRBJ2-5; v_gene: TRBV6-2/TRBV6-3; d_gene: TRBD1; abundance: -